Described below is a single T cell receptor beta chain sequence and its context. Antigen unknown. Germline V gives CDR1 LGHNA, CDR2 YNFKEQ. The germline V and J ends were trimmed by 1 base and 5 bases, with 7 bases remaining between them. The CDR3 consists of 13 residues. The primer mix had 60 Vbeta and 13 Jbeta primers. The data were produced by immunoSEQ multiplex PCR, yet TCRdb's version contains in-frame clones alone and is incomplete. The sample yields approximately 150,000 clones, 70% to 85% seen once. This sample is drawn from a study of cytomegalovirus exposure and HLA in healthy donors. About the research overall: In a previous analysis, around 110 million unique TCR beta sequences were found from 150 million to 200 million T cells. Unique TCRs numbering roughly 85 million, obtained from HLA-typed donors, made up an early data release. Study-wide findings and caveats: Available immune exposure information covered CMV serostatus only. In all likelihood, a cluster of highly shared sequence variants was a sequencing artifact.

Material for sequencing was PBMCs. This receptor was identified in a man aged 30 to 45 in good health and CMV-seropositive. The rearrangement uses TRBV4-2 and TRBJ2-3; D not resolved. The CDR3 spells CASSQVRGDTQYF. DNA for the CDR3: TGTGCCAGCAGCCAAGTACGAGGAGATACGCAGTATTTT.